This T cell receptor beta chain was sequenced in a study of T cells after yellow fever vaccination. Study-level background: Low-cell-number fractions were prepared with SMART-Seq v4 Ultra Low Input. Points from the study as a whole: Abundant clonotypes from the bulk population could get into FACS-sorted repertoires as contaminants.

This clonotype was observed at least ten times. Its antigen is unknown. The CDR3 has 14 residues. V lost 2 bases and J lost 4, with 11 bases in between. CDR1 SGHRS and CDR2 YFSETQ come from the germline V gene. Synthesis of TCR cDNA relied on 5'RACE template switching, which attached a universal primer site and UMIs. TCRdb analysed the 5' RACE reads with MiXCR anew, one entry per CDR3 protein. The sample consists of approximately 120,000 distinct CDR3 sequences, about 7% of them appearing once. V is TRBV5-1 and J is TRBJ2-3; D remains ambiguous. The source is a man between 18 and 29 years old who received the YFV17D yellow fever vaccine. The input for sequencing was CD4+ T cells sorted from PBMCs, taken around 10 days after the first yellow fever vaccination. DNA for the CDR3: TGCGCCAGCAGCTTATACGTGTCGGCAGATACGCAGTATTTT. This sequence encodes CASSLYVSADTQYF.